Sequencing of this T cell receptor (beta chain) was carried out in a study of cytomegalovirus exposure and HLA in healthy donors. The overall study: Around 79 million unique TCRs, all from HLA-typed donors, were included in an early release of the data.

As regards this clone: Its cognate antigen is unknown.

The study ran its PCR with 60 Vbeta and 13 Jbeta primers. As handled by the study authors: Approximately 79 million unique TCR beta chains, roughly 11 million of them shared, were counted by a later analysis. Clones were read by immunoSEQ multiplex PCR, and TCRdb kept only the in-frame ones, dropping some. V, J and clone size are taken as reported in that table, and D and trimming were inferred from the DNA itself. This sample has roughly 190,000 clones, with around three quarters found just once. Study results and limitations: The authors later linked a missense DCLRE1C variant to TCR beta V- and J-gene trimming.

The germline V gene encodes CDR1 SQVTM and CDR2 ANQGSEA. The CDR3 covers 10 residues. Trimming pared 6 bases from V and 4 bases from J, leaving 6 bases between. The chain is built from TRBV29-1 and TRBJ1-1; TRBD1 might be the D (5 bases). The TCR sequence derives from a woman between 25 and 40 years old in good health and CMV-seropositive. Specimen: PBMCs. CDR3 DNA sequence: TGCAGCGTACAGGTCACTGAAGCTTTCTTT. Translated: CSVQVTEAFF.